The T cell receptor (beta chain) described here comes from a study of OX40 agonist ivuxolimab in advanced cancers. Study at large: Under the entry rules, prior anti-PD-1, anti-PD-L1 or anti-CTLA-4 therapy was allowed, and 40% had some.

On this clone: The antigen is not known.

V lost 2 bases to trimming and J lost 7 bases, with 23 bases between them. Germline V lookup: CDR1 MGHRA, CDR2 YSYEKL. The CDR3 is 18 residues long. Assay: immunoSEQ multiplex PCR; the TCRdb copy retains only in-frame clones and omits some. The sample lists tens of thousands of clones; roughly 80% were seen once. Autoimmune disease history or systemic immunosuppression led to patient exclusion. Whole-study results and caveats: At 0.1 to 3.0 mg/kg and by week 6, clonal expansion occurred in CD4+ and CD8+ blood T cells.

The clonotype originates from an adult with an advanced solid tumor such as melanoma, head and neck, liver or kidney cancer. Sequenced material: CD4+ or CD8+ T cells sorted from blood, taken in a trial of the OX40 agonist ivuxolimab. The rearrangement joins TRBV4-1 to TRBJ2-2, with a tentative D call TRBD1 (6 bases). CDR3 sequence: CASSQTGSLGVWGGELFF. CDR3 sequence (DNA): TGCGCCAGCAGCCAAACAGGGTCTTTGGGCGTCTGGGGCGGGGAGCTGTTTTTT.